This T cell receptor beta chain was profiled in a study of CD8 T cells in Susac syndrome. Each multiple sclerosis control was a treatment-naive patient with relapsing-remitting disease that was either stable or active. Random hexamers were used to reverse transcribe an amount of about 0.5 to 1 ug RNA. TCRdb re-analysed the immunoSEQ multiplex PCR reads in MiXCR, keeping a single row per CDR3 protein. The sample records 150,000 to 250,000 distinct CDR3 sequences, roughly 95% being singletons. V lost 5 bases, J lost 5 bases, and 5 bases stayed unmatched. CDR3 size: 16 residues. Germline lookup yields CDR1 PRHDT and CDR2 FYEKMQ (reference sequence).

This clonotype was obtained from a human donor with multiple sclerosis. Sequencing was done on a sample of CD4+ T cells from PBMCs. This chain links TRBV13 with TRBJ2-3; 15 positions agree with TRBD2. In DNA, the CDR3 is TGTGCCAGCAGCGTCGGGACTAGCGGGAGGAGAGATACGCAGTATTTT. It yields the protein CASSVGTSGRRDTQYF.